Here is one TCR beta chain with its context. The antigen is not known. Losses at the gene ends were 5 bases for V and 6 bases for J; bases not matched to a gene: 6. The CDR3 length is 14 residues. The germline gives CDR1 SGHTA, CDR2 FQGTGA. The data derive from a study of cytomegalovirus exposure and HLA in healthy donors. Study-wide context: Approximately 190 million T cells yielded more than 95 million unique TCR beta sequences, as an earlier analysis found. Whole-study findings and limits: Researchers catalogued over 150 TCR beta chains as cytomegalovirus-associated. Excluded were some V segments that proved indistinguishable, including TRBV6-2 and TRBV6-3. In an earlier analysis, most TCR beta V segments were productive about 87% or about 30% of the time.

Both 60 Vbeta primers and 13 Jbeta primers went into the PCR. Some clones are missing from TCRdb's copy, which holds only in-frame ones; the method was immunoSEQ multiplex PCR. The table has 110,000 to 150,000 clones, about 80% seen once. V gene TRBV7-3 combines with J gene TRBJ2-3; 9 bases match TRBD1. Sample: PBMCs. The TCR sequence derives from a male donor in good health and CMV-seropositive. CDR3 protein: CASSVQGAGDTQYF. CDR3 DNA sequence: TGTGCCAGCAGCGTACAGGGGGCAGGGGATACGCAGTATTTT. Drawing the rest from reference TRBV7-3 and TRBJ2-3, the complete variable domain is GAGVSQTPSNKVTEKGKYVELRCDPISGHTALYWYRQSLGQGPEFLIYFQGTGAADDSGLPNDRFFAVRPEGSVSTLKIQRTERGDSAVYLCASSVQGAGDTQYFGPGTRLTVL.